What follows describes a single T cell receptor (beta chain). This clonotype was recorded a few times. This clone's antigen is unknown. The input lacks base qualities; no much larger clone sits a single base away. Library creation used RACE. Sequencing instrument: NextSeq 500. Library preparation attached unique molecular identifiers to individual cDNA molecules for quantitative, reproducible TCR counting. For every blood RNA sample, sequencing covered both the TCR alpha and TCR beta chains. The authors' pipeline ran thus. Samples had a median of approximately 96,000 TCRs, with a range from roughly 23,224 to 700,000. V, J and CDR3 annotation of the TCR reads was carried out using the Decombinator software suite. For the PS versus PT1 abundance plots, all samples were subsampled to the same number of TCRs (28,000). TCRs were defined as expanded if absent before sensitization and observed at least eight times at the 2-week time point. The raw public reads went through TCRdb reprocessing: fastp at Q25, MiXCR clone calling, in-frame beta chains kept. Each record represents a unique CDR3 protein, reported with the most common genes and DNA among its rows. The V and J calls reflect TCRdb's pipeline rather than the authors' work. A total of 280,000 or so distinct CDR3 sequences appear in this sample, approximately 7.5% of them only once. The biggest ten clones account for more than 0.95% of the sample.

This entry is derived from a study of human T cells and chemical hapten exposure (dated by TCRdb to about 2021). For the wider study: For sensitization, 2% DPC in acetone was applied to a 2 cm by 2 cm area of upper inner arm skin. For TCR sequencing, blood came from 25 to 35 alopecia patients at anywhere from one to four time points (pre-sensitization, 2, 6 and 24 weeks). The libraries were sequenced as a pool, and the TCR yield per sample differed mostly because of small variations in library volumes within the pool. The patient cohort, mostly female, included alopecia areata with under or over 50% scalp involvement, alopecia totalis and alopecia universalis. Patients additionally received weekly therapeutic DPC doses to the scalp throughout the approximately 25-week study period. Patch testing was performed on the upper back with Finn chambers containing 0.01% DPC, and the patch tests were scored after 6 days according to International Contact Dermatitis Research Group standards. Patient blood was sampled pre-sensitization (week 0) and at 2, 6 and about 24 weeks after DPC sensitization. Peripheral blood TCR repertoire changes were tracked in vivo in alopecia patients during primary and secondary sensitization to the hapten diphenylcyclopropenone (DPC). Paper-wide results and their limitations: Expanded TCRs formed significantly more large CDR3 similarity clusters than pre-sensitization or healthy control sets, consistent with antigen-driven responses. Alopecia, a presumed autoimmune disease, was present in all patients, so the immune response of the patients might differ from that of healthy individuals. DPC sensitization did not change how many TCRs were above 1 in 1000 frequency, and no evidence was found of alterations in global repertoire structure. Patch test score was positively correlated with the number of PT1 expanded TCRs, with significance at thresholds 8, 16 and 32 but not at 4. Repeated subsampling changed both the strength of the expansion versus patch-test correlation and the threshold at which the correlation became significant.

From the cysteine up to the phenylalanine, the CDR3 has a length of 15 residues. The only DNA kept is the CDR3, 45 bases in frame from the first base. Via the germline V gene, CDR1 is SNHLY and CDR2 FYNNEI. V and J are trimmed by 2 bases and 6 bases, and the gene matches miss 8 bases of the junction. This specimen's time point label, interpreted: pre-sensitization, week 0. Sample treatment or condition, as interpreted from the label and publication: therapeutic diphenylcyclopropenone sensitization with weekly scalp DPC. Blood at each patch-test visit was drawn before the patch test was applied. Patients were considered eligible if aged 18 to 70, diagnosed with alopecia and deemed suitable for DPC therapy, and patients were excluded if pregnant. Total RNA was extracted from unfractionated whole blood collected in Tempus Blood RNA tubes.

The sequences come from whole blood, collected in connection with sensitization to the hapten diphenylcyclopropenone (DPC). The clonotype originates from a man younger than 35 with alopecia areata. Some clones in this sample may be carry-over from other donors' samples. The chain employs TRBV2 and TRBJ1-1, and 8 junction bases match TRBD1. The CDR3 protein is CASSEPWAGGSEAFF. The DNA is as follows: TGTGCCAGCAGTGAACCCTGGGCAGGGGGCTCTGAAGCTTTCTTT.